This TCR beta chain appears in the sequencing data of a study of blood T cell repertoires in COVID-19. The overall study: The study drew acute and convalescent COVID-19 samples from the United States, Italy and Spain. Sources were T cells, B-cell-depleted T cells, or PBMCs; the material itself was cDNA or gDNA.

The V and J ends lost 4 bases and 8 bases, in that order; junction bases with no gene match: 9. This CDR3 region has 14 residues. Germline V gene sequence: CDR1 SQVTM, CDR2 ANQGSEA. Original data processing: The assay estimated nucleated cells by amplifying reference gene primers. Profiled with immunoSEQ multiplex PCR; TCRdb holds only in-frame clones, not every one. That table supplies the V and J calls and clone size; D and trimming were determined from the DNA. The sample carries around 240,000 clones, approximately 84% recorded once. The chain carries TRBV29-1 and TRBJ2-1; 9 bases align to TRBD2. The sequenced sample was peripheral blood. This TCR was recovered from a woman at least 80 years old with acute or convalescent COVID-19. The CDR3 sequence is CSVGWRGGLDEQFF. Here the CDR3 DNA reads TGCAGCGTTGGTTGGCGGGGGGGCTTGGATGAGCAGTTCTTC.